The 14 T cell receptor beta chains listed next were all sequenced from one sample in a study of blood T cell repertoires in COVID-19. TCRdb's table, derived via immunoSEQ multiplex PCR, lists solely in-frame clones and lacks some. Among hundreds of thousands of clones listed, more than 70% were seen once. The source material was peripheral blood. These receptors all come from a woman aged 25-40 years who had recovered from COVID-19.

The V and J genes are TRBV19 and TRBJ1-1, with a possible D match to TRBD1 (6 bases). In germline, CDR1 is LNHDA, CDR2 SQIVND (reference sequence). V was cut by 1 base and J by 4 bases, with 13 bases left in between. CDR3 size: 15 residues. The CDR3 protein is CASSIGVRGATEAFF. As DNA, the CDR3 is TGTGCCAGTAGTATAGGGGTGCGGGGGGCCACTGAAGCTTTCTTT.

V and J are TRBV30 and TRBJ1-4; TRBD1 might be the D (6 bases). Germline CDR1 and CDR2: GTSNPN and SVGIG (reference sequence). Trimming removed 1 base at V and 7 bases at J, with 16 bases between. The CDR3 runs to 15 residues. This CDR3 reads CAWSGAGAGIEKLFF. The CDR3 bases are TGTGCCTGGAGTGGTGCAGGGGCAGGTATTGAAAAACTGTTTTTT.

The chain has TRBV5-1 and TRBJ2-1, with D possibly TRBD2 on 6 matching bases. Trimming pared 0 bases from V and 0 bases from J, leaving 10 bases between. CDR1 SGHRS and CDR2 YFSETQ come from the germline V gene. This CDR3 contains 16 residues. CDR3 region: CASSLVAGSSYNEQFF. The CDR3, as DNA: TGCGCCAGCAGCTTGGTGGCGGGGAGCTCCTACAATGAGCAGTTCTTC.

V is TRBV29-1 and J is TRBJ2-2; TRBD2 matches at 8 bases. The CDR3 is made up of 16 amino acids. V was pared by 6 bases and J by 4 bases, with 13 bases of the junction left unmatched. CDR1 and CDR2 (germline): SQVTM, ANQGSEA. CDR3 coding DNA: TGCAGCGTCCCCCGGGGGGGACAAATTTCCACCGGGGAGCTGTTTTTT. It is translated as CSVPRGGQISTGELFF.

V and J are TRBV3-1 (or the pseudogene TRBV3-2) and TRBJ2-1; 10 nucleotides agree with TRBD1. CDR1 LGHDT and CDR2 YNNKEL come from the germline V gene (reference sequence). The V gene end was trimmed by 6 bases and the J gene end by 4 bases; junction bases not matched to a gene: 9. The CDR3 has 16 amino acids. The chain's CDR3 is CASSPNRDRGYNEQFF. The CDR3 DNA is TGTGCCAGCAGTCCTAACCGGGACAGGGGTTACAATGAGCAGTTCTTC.

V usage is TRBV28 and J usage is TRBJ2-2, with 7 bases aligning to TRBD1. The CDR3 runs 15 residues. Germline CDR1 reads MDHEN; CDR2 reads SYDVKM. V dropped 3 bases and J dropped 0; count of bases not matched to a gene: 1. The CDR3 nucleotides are TGTGCCAGCAGTTTTACAGGGGCGAACACCGGGGAGCTGTTTTTT. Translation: CASSFTGANTGELFF. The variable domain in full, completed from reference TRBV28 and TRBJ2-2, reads DVKVTQSSRYLVKRTGEKVFLECVQDMDHENMFWYRQDPGLGLRLIYFSYDVKMKEKGDIPEGYSVSREKKERFSLILESASTNQTSMYLCASSFTGANTGELFFGEGSRLTVL.

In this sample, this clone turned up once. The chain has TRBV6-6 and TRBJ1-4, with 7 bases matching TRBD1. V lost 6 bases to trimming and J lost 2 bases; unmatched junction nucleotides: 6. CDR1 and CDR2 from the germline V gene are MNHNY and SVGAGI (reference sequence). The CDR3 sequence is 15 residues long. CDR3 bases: TGTGCCAGCAGGAACACAGGGGAGACTAATGAAAAACTGTTTTTT. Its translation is CASRNTGETNEKLFF.

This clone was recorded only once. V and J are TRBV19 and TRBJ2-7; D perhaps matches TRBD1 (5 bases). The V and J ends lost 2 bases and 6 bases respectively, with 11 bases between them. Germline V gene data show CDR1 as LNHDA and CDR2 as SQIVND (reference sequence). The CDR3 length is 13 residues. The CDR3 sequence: CASSISGTGEQYF. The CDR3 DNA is TGTGCCAGTAGTATATCAGGTACAGGCGAGCAGTACTTC.

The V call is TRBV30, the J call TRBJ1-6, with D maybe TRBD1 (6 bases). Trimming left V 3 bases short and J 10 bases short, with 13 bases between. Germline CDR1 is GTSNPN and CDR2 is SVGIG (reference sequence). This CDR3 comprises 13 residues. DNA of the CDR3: TGTGCCTGGAGGATGGACAGTCCGTCACCCCTCCACTTT. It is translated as CAWRMDSPSPLHF. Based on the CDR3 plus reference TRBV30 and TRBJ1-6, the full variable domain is SQTIHQWPATLVQPVGSPLSLECTVEGTSNPNLYWYRQAAGRGLQLLFYSVGIGQISSEVPQNLSASRPQDRQFILSSKKLLLSDSGFYLCAWRMDSPSPLHFGNGTRLTVT.

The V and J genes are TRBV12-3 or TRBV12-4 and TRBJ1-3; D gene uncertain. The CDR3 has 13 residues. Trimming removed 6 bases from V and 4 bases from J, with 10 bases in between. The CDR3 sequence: CASSAFWGNTIYF. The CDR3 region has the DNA TGTGCCAGCAGCGCGTTTTGGGGAAACACCATATATTTT.

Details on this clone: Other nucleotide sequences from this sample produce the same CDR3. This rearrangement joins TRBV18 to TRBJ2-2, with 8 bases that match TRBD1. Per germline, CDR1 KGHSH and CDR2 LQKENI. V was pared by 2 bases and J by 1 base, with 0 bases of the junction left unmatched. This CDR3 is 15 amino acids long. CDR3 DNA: TGTGCCAGCTCACCAGGGACAGGGAACACCGGGGAGCTGTTTTTT. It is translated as CASSPGTGNTGELFF.

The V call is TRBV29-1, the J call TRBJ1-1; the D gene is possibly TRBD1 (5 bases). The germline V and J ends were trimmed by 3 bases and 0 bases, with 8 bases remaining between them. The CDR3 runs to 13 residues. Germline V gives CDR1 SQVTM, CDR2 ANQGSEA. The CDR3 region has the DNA TGCAGCGTTGAGACAGTTTTGAACACTGAAGCTTTCTTT. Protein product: CSVETVLNTEAFF.

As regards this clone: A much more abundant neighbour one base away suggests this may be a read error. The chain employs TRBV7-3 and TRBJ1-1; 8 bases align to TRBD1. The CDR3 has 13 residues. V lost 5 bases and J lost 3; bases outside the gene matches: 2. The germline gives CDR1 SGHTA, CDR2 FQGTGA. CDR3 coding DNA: TGTGCCAGCAGCCCGGACAGGGACACTGAAGCTTTCTTT. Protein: CASSPDRDTEAFF.

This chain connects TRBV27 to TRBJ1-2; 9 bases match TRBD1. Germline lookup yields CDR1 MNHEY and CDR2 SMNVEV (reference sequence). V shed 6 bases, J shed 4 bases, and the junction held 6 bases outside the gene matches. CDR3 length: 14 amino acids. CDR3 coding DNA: TGTGCCAGCAGACCGGGACAGGGTGGCTATGGCTACACCTTC. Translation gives CASRPGQGGYGYTF.